This T cell receptor beta chain was profiled in a study of CD8+ T cells in alopecia areata. The CDR3 has 13 amino acids. The V end lost 8 bases, the J end lost 0 bases, and 7 bases lay between the germline ends. Per germline, CDR1 MNHNY and CDR2 SVGAGI (reference sequence). Treatment denoted: oral pan-JAK inhibitor, 5-10 mg twice daily. TCR sequencing used cDNA made by reverse transcription of extracted RNA. Using immunoSEQ multiplex PCR, the repertoire was profiled, and TCRdb retains in-frame clones only, with some absent. Here the sample spans roughly 120,000 clones, approximately 51% being singletons.

J is TRBJ2-2 and V is TRBV6-6, with a weak D call TRBD2 (5 bases). Sequencing used CD4+ T cells sorted from blood, obtained at week 24, from a patient treated with tofacitinib. The sequence was collected from a human donor with alopecia areata. CDR3 sequence: CASGLTNTGELFF. DNA for the CDR3: TGTGCCAGCGGACTGACGAACACCGGGGAGCTGTTTTTT.